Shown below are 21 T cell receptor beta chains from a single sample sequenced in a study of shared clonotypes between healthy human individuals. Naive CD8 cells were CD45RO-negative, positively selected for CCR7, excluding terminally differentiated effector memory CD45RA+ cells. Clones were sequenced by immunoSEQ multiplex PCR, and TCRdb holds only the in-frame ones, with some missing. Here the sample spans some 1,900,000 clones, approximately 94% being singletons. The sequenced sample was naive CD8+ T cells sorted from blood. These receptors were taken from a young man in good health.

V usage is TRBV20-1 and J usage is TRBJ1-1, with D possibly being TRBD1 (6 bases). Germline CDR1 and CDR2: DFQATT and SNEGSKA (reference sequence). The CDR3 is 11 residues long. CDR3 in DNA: TGCAGCCCCCGGGGGCTCGGTGAAGCTTTCTTT. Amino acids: CSPRGLGEAFF.

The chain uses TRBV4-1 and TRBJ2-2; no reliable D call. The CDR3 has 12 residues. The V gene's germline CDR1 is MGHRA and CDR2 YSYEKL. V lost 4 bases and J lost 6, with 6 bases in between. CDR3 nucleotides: TGCGCCAGCAGCCTCGTAGCCGGGGAGCTGTTTTTT. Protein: CASSLVAGELFF.

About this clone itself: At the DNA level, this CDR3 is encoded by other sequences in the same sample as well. CDR3 nucleotides: TGTGCCTGGAGTACGGGAGGATGGGAGACCCAGTACTTC. Protein sequence: CAWSTGGWETQYF. The genes are TRBV30 and TRBJ2-5; 7 positions agree with TRBD2. Germline V CDR1 and CDR2: GTSNPN, SVGIG (reference sequence). V trimming: 2 bases; J trimming: 5 bases; junction bases outside the gene matches: 5. There are 13 residues in the CDR3.

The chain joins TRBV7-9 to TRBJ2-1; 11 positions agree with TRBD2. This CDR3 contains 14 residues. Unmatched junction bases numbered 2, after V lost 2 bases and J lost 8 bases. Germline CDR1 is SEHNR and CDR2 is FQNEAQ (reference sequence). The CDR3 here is CASSLTSGSHEQFF. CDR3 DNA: TGTGCCAGCAGCTTAACTAGCGGGAGCCATGAGCAGTTCTTC. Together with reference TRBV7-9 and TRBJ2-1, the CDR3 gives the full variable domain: DTGVSQNPRHKITKRGQNVTFRCDPISEHNRLYWYRQTLGQGPEFLTYFQNEAQLEKSRLLSDRFSAERPKGSFSTLEIQRTEQGDSAMYLCASSLTSGSHEQFFGPGTRLTVL.

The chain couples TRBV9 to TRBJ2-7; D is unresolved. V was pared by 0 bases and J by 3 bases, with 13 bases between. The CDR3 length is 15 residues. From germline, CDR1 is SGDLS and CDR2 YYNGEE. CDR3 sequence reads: CASSVGASQNYEQYF. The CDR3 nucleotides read TGTGCCAGCAGCGTAGGGGCGTCCCAAAACTACGAGCAGTACTTC.

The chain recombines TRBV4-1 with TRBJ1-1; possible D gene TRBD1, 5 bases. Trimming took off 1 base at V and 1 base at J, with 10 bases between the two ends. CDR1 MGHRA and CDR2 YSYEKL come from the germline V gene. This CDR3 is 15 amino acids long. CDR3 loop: CASSQATTANTEAFF. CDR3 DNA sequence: TGCGCCAGCAGCCAAGCAACGACAGCGAACACTGAAGCTTTCTTT.

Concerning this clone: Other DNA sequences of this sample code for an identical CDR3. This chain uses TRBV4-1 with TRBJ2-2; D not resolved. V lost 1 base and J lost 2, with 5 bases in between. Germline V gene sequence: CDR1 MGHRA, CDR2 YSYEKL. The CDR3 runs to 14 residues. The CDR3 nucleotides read TGCGCCAGCAGCCAAGCACGCAACACCGGGGAGCTGTTTTTT. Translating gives CASSQARNTGELFF.

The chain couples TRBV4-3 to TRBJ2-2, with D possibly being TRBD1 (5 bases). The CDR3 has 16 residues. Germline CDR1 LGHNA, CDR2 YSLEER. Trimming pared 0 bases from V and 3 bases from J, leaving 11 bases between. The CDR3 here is CASSQDDDRHTGELFF. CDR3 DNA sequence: TGCGCCAGCAGCCAAGATGACGACAGACACACCGGGGAGCTGTTTTTT.

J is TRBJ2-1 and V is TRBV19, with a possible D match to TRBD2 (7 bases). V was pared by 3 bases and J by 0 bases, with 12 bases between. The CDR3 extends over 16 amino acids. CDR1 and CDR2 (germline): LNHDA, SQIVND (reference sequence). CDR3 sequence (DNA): TGTGCCAGTAGTATTATGGGGGGGCTCTCCTACAATGAGCAGTTCTTC. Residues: CASSIMGGLSYNEQFF.

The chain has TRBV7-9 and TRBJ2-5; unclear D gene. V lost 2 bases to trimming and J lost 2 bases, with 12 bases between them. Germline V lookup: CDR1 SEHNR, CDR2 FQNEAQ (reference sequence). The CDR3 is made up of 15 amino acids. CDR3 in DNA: TGTGCCAGCAGCTTATACGGTAACCTGCAAGAGACCCAGTACTTC. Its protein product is CASSLYGNLQETQYF.

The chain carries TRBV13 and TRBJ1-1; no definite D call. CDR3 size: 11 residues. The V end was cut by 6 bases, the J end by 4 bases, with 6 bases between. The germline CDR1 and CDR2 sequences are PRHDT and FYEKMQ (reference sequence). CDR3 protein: CASREGTEAFF. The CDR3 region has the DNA TGTGCCAGCAGGGAAGGCACTGAAGCTTTCTTT.

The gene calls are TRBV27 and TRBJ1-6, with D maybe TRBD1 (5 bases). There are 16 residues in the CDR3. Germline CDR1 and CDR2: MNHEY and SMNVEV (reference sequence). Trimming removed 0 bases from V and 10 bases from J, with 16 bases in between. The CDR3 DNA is TGTGCCAGCAGTTTATCGGCCGGACATTCTCCCTCACCCCTCCACTTT. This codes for CASSLSAGHSPSPLHF.

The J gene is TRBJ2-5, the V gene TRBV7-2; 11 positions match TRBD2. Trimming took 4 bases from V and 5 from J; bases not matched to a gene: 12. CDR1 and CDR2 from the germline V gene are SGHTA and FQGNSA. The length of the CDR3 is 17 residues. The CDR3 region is CASSSLLAGGFGETQYF. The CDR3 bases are TGTGCCAGCAGCTCACTCCTAGCGGGAGGTTTTGGGGAGACCCAGTACTTC.

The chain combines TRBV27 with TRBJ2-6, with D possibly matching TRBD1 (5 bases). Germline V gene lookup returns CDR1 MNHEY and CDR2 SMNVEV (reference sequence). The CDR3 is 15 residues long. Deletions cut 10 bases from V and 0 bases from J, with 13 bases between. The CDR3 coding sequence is TGTGCCACCAGGGTTTACTACTCTGGGGCCAACGTCCTGACTTTC. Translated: CATRVYYSGANVLTF.

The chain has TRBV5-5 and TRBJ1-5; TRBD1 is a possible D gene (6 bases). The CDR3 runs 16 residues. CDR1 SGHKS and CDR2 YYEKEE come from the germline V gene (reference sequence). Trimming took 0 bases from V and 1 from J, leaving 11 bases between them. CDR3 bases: TGTGCCAGCAGCTTGGTGGTTGACAGGAGCAATCAGCCCCAGCATTTT. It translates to CASSLVVDRSNQPQHF.

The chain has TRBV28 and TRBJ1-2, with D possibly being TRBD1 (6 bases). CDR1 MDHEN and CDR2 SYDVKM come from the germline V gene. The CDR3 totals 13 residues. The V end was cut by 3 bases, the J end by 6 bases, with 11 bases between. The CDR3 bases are TGTGCCAGCAGTTTTCGGGGGGCCGATGGCTACACCTTC. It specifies CASSFRGADGYTF.

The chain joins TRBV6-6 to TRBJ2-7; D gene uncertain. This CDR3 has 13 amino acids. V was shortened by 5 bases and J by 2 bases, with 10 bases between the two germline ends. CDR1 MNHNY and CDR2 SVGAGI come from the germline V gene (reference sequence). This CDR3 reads CASSPPETYEQYF. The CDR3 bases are TGTGCCAGCAGTCCCCCAGAAACCTACGAGCAGTACTTC.

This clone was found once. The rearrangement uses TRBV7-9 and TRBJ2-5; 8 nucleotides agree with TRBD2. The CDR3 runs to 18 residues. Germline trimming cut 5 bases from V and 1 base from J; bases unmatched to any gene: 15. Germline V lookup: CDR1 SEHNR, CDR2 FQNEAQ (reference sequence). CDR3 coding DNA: TGTGCCAGCAGCCCAGTCATCGATGGCGCGGGAGGCCAAGAGACCCAGTACTTC. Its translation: CASSPVIDGAGGQETQYF.

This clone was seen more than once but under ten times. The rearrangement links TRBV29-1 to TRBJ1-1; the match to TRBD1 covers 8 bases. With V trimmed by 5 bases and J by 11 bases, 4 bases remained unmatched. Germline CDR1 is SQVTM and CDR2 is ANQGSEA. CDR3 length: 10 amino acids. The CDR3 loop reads CSVWDRQAFF. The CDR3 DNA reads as TGCAGCGTTTGGGACAGGCAGGCTTTCTTT.

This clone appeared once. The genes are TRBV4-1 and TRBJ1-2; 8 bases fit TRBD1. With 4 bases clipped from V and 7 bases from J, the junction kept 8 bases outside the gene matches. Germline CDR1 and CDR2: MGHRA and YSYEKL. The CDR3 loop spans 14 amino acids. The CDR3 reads CASSPQDREGGYTF. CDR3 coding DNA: TGCGCCAGCAGCCCTCAGGACAGGGAGGGTGGCTACACCTTC.

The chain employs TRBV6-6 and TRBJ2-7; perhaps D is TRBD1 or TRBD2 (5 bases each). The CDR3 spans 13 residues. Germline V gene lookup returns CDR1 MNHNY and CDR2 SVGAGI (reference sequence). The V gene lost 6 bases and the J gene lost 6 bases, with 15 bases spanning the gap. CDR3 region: CASSKLRDPEQYF. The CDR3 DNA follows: TGTGCCAGCAGCAAACTCCGGGACCCCGAGCAGTACTTC.